This entry is about one T cell receptor (beta chain). The read ends 3 residues before the CDR3 terminus; that terminus is restored from the germline J gene. The entry originates in a study of T cells in women clearing cervical HPV infection. Prevalent HPV16 infections were excluded; only incident single HPV16 infections included. This CDR3 is 15 amino acids long. In germline, CDR1 is MNHNS, CDR2 SASEGT. J lost 3 bases, V lost 3 bases, and 5 bases had no gene match. Data came from immunoSEQ multiplex PCR; TCRdb stores just in-frame clones and leaves some out. This sample contains about 48,000 clones. This sequence joins TRBV6-1 and TRBJ2-1; 7 bases are shared with TRBD1. The sequenced sample was blood buffy coat. This receptor was obtained from a woman between 18 and 70 years old with a cervical HPV16 infection that either progressed to CIN3+ or cleared (not recorded which). CDR3 DNA, as far as it was read: TGTGCCAGCAGTGACCCGGGACAGATCTACAATGAG. Translation gives CASSDPGQIYNE. Given in full, the CDR3 is CASSDPGQIYNEQFF.